Sequencing of this T cell receptor beta chain was carried out in a study of cytomegalovirus exposure and HLA in healthy donors. In the PCR, 60 Vbeta and 13 Jbeta primers were used. The method was immunoSEQ multiplex PCR; TCRdb's version includes in-frame clones alone and lacks a portion of them. Counted here are around 130,000 clones, around 77% occurring once; the ten biggest clones make up about 5.8%. Germline V gene lookup returns CDR1 PRHDT and CDR2 FYEKMQ (reference sequence). CDR3 length: 16 residues. V shed 5 bases, J shed 2 bases, and the junction held 4 bases outside the gene matches. This sequence originates from a man younger than 35 in good health and CMV-seropositive. V is TRBV13 and J is TRBJ2-2, with TRBD2 matching 11 bases. The sequenced material came from PBMCs. The DNA for the CDR3 is TGTGCCAGCAGCAACGGACTAGCGGGTAACACCGGGGAGCTGTTTTTT. Encoded protein: CASSNGLAGNTGELFF.